By frequency, the clone carrying this TCR beta chain is large. The data belong to a study of T cell clusters in autoimmune cytopenias. TRB was amplified from roughly 270 ng of peripheral blood genomic DNA per sample. TRB was amplified by touch-down multiplex PCR, primer pools A and B combined. Using the multiplex PCR reads, TCRdb records one entry per CDR3 protein without DNA. The specimen's table records 200 to 250 distinct CDR3 sequences. The same sample was also studied in work on T cell repertoires in aging, cancer and after chemotherapy.

The sequence came from a human donor with chronic lymphocytic leukemia. The sample taken for sequencing was peripheral blood.

CDR3 amino acids: CASSPVGTGRETQYF. The chain links TRBV7-3 to TRBJ2-5; TCRdb outputs TRBD1, but without DNA this stays unchecked. CDR1 SGHTA and CDR2 FQGTGA come from the germline V gene. There are 15 residues in the CDR3.